This TCR beta chain was documented in a study of control samples from healthy donors and cancer patients. Using immunoSEQ multiplex PCR, the repertoire was profiled, and TCRdb retains in-frame clones only, with some absent. This table holds roughly 130,000 clones, 90% to 95% found once. Trimming left V 2 bases short and J 4 bases short, with 5 bases between. Germline CDR1 MNHEY, CDR2 SVGEGT. There are 13 residues in the CDR3. Sequenced input: PBMCs. This chain links TRBV6-2 or TRBV6-3 with TRBJ2-2; no clear D gene. The receptor was isolated from a man between 50 and 59 years old with head and neck cancer. Here the CDR3 reads CASSYESTGELFF. In nucleotides, the CDR3 is TGTGCCAGCAGTTACGAGAGCACCGGGGAGCTGTTTTTT.